This T cell receptor beta chain was observed in a study of blood T cell repertoires in COVID-19. Germline lookup yields CDR1 SGHTA and CDR2 FQGTGA. The V segment lost 0 bases and the J segment 3 bases; nucleotides outside the gene matches: 6. The length of the CDR3 is 16 residues. This table comes from immunoSEQ multiplex PCR, and its TCRdb copy is limited to in-frame clones, with some not included. This sample has a few hundred thousand clones; 80% to 85% occur once, and the top ten carry approximately 2.9%. The sample consisted of peripheral blood. This clonotype was obtained from a woman aged 30 to 39 who had recovered from COVID-19. The rearrangement uses TRBV7-3 and TRBJ2-3; 7 nucleotides match TRBD2. The CDR3 DNA reads TGTGCCAGCAGCTTAACGTTCAGGCGGGAGACAGATACGCAGTATTTT. Translated: CASSLTFRRETDTQYF.